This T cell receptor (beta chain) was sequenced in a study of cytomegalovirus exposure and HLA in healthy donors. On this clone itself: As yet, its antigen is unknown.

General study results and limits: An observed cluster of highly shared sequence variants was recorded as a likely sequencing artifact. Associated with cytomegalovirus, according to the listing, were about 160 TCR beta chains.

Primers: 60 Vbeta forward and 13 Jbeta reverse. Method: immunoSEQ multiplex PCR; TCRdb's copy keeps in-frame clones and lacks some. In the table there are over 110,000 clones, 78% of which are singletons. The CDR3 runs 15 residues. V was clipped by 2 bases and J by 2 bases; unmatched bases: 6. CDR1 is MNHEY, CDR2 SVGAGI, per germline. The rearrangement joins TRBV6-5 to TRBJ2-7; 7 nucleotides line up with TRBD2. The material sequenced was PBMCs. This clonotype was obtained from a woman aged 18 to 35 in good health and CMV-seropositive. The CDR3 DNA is TGTGCCAGCAGTTACGGGGTCAGCGGGGCCTACGAGCAGTACTTC. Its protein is CASSYGVSGAYEQYF.